The clone carrying this T cell receptor (beta chain) was picked up a small number of times. Its matching antigen is unknown. This sample was included in a study of OX40 agonist ivuxolimab in advanced cancers. Study-wide background: An anti-OX40 (CD134) antibody with agonistic activity, ivuxolimab, was administered to patients. Study results and limitations: Low normalized T-cell clonal expansion was also seen in some nonresponders.

The data were produced by immunoSEQ multiplex PCR, yet TCRdb's version contains in-frame clones alone and is incomplete. The data hold more than 75,000 clones, with 84% observed a single time. J lost 8 bases, V lost 3 bases, and 11 bases had no gene match. CDR3 length: 15 amino acids. Germline assignment: CDR1 LGHNA and CDR2 YNFKEQ. The TCR was taken from an adult with an advanced solid tumor such as melanoma, head and neck, liver or kidney cancer. The chain couples TRBV4-2 to TRBJ1-2; 8 bases agree with TRBD1. The sequencing used CD4+ or CD8+ T cells sorted from blood, collected in a trial of the OX40 agonist ivuxolimab. The CDR3 DNA is TGTGCCAGCAGCCAGGATGGGACAGGAGGTGACGGCTACACCTTC. Encoded protein: CASSQDGTGGDGYTF.